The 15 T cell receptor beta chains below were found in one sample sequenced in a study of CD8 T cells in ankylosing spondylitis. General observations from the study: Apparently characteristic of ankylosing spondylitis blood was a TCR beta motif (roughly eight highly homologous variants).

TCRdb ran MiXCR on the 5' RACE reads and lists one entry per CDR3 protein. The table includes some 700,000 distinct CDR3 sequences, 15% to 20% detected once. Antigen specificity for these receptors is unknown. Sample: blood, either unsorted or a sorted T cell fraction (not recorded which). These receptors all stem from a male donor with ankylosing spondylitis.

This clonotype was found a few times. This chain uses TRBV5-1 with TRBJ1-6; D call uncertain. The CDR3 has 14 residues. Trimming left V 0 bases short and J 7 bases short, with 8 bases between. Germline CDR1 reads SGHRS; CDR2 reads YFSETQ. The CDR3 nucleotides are TGCGCCAGCAGCTTGGGTCTGATAAATTCACCCCTCCACTTT. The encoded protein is CASSLGLINSPLHF.

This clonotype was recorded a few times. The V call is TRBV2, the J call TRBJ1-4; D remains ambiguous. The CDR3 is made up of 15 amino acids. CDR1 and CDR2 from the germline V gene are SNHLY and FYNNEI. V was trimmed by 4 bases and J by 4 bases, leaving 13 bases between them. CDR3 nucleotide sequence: TGTGCCAGCAGTGCCGGGAGTTCGAGTAATGAAAAACTGTTTTTT. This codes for CASSAGSSSNEKLFF.

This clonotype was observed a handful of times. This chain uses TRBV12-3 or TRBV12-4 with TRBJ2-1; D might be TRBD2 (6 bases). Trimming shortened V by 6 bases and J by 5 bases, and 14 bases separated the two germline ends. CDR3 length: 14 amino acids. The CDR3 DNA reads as TGTGCCAGCAGGGGGGGAGAGGGGAACAATGAGCAGTTCTTC. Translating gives CASRGGEGNNEQFF.

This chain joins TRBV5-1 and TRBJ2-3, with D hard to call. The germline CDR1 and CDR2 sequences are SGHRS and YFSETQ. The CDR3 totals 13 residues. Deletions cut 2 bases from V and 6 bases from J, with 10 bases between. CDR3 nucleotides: TGCGCCAGCAGCTTATCTTTCGGGGATACGCAGTATTTT. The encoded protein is CASSLSFGDTQYF.

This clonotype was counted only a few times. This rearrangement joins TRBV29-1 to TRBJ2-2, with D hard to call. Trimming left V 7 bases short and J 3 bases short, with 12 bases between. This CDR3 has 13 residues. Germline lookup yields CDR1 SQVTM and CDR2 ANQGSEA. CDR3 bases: TGCAGCGCTGAGATACTTTACACCGGGGAGCTGTTTTTT. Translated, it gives CSAEILYTGELFF.

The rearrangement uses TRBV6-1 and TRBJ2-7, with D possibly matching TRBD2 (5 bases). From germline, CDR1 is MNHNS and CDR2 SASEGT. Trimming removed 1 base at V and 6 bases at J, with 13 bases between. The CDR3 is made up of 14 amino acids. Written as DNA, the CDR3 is TGTGCCAGCAGTGAAGTACTAGAATGGGGCGAGCAGTACTTC. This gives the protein CASSEVLEWGEQYF.

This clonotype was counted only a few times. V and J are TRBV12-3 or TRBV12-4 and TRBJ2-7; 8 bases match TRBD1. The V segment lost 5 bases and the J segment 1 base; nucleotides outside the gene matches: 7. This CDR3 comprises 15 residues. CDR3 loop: CASSHGTGISYEQYF. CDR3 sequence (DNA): TGTGCCAGCAGTCACGGGACAGGCATTTCCTACGAGCAGTACTTC.

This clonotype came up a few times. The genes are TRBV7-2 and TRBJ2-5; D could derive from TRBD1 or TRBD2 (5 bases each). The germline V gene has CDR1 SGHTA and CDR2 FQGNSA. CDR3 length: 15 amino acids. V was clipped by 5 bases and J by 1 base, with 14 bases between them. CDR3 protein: CASSVGVKPQETQYF. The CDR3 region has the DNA TGTGCCAGCAGCGTGGGGGTCAAGCCCCAAGAGACCCAGTACTTC. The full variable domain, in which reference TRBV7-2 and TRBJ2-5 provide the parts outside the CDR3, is GAGVSQSPSNKVTEKGKDVELRCDPISGHTALYWYRQSLGQGLEFLIYFQGNSAPDKSGLPSDRFSAERTGGSVSTLTIQRTQQEDSAVYLCASSVGVKPQETQYFGPGTRLLVL.

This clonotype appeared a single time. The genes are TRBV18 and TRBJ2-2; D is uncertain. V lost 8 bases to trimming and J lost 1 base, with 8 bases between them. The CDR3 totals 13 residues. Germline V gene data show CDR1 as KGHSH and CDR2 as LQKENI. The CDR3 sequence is CASNNLNTGELFF. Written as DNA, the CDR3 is TGTGCCAGCAACAACCTGAACACCGGGGAGCTGTTTTTT.

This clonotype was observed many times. The CDR3 DNA is TGTGCCAGCAGCCTGAGGAGTACCGGGGAGCTGTTTTTT. This codes for CASSLRSTGELFF. The chain combines TRBV7-2 with TRBJ2-2; D not resolved. The V and J ends lost 5 bases and 5 bases respectively, with 9 bases between them. The germline V gene encodes CDR1 SGHTA and CDR2 FQGNSA. This CDR3 has 13 amino acids. The full variable domain, rest sourced from reference TRBV7-2 and TRBJ2-2, is GAGVSQSPSNKVTEKGKDVELRCDPISGHTALYWYRQSLGQGLEFLIYFQGNSAPDKSGLPSDRFSAERTGGSVSTLTIQRTQQEDSAVYLCASSLRSTGELFFGEGSRLTVL.

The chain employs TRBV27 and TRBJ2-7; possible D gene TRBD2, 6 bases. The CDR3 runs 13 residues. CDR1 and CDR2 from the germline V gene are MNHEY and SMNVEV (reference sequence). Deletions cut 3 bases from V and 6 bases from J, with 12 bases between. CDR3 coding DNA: TGTGCCAGCAGTTTTCTAGCGAGTCCCGAGCAGTACTTC. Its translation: CASSFLASPEQYF.

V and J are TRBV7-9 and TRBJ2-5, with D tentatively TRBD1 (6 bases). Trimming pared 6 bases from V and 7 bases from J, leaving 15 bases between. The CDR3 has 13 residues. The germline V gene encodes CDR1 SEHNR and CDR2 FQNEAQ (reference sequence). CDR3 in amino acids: CASRTPGDGTQYF. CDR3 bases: TGTGCCAGCAGAACCCCAGGGGATGGGACCCAGTACTTC.

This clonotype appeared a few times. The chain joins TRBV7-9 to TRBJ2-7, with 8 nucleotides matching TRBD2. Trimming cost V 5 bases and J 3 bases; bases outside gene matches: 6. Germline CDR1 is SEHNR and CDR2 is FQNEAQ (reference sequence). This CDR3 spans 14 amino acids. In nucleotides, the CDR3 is TGTGCCAGCAGCCCAGCGGGAGTTGACTACGAGCAGTACTTC. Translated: CASSPAGVDYEQYF. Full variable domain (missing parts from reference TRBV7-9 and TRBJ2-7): DTGVSQNPRHKITKRGQNVTFRCDPISEHNRLYWYRQTLGQGPEFLTYFQNEAQLEKSRLLSDRFSAERPKGSFSTLEIQRTEQGDSAMYLCASSPAGVDYEQYFGPGTRLTVT.

This chain's CDR3 is CASSSGGSLETQYF. The CDR3 DNA follows: TGTGCCAGCTCTAGCGGGGGGAGCCTGGAGACCCAGTACTTC. The gene calls are TRBV6-1 and TRBJ2-5; 11 positions match TRBD2. This CDR3 spans 14 amino acids. V shed 8 bases, J shed 5 bases, and the junction held 7 bases outside the gene matches. CDR1 MNHNS and CDR2 SASEGT come from the germline V gene.

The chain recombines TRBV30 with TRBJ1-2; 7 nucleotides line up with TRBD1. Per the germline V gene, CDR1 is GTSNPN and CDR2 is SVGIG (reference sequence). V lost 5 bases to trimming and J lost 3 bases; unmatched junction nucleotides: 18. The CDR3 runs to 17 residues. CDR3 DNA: TGTGCCTGGGTGCGGGACAGCGAACCGATTATGGACTATGGCTACACCTTC. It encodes CAWVRDSEPIMDYGYTF.